This T cell receptor (beta chain) stems from a study of T cell responses to AZD1222 COVID-19 vaccine. Assay: immunoSEQ multiplex PCR; the TCRdb copy retains only in-frame clones and omits some. This table has about 160,000 clones, 85% to 95% appearing once. This clone was seen only once. The material sequenced was peripheral blood, taken 28 days after the second AZD1222 dose. The receptor comes from an adult who received the AZD1222 COVID-19 vaccine.

CDR3 amino acids: CASSLKGGPTEAFF. The CDR3 DNA reads TGTGCCAGCAGCTTAAAAGGGGGCCCCACTGAAGCTTTCTTT. The chain joins TRBV7-9 to TRBJ1-1; 7 positions match TRBD1. Germline V CDR1 and CDR2: SEHNR, FQNEAQ (reference sequence). The CDR3 runs 14 residues. After removal of 2 bases from V and 4 bases from J, the junction contained 4 bases not matched to a gene.